This paragraph reports one TCR beta chain. Libraries were prepared by immunoSEQ multiplex PCR; TCRdb keeps only in-frame clonotypes and omits some of them. Of approximately 70,000 clones in the sample, about three quarters were seen once. Germline V gene lookup returns CDR1 SGHRS and CDR2 YFSETQ. The CDR3 totals 15 residues. J was trimmed by 2 bases and V by 3 bases; bases with no gene match: 4. The entry originates in a study of OX40 agonist ivuxolimab in advanced cancers. J is TRBJ2-1 and V is TRBV5-1; 8 bases map to TRBD1. Material: CD4+ or CD8+ T cells sorted from blood, obtained in a trial of the OX40 agonist ivuxolimab. The sequence was collected from an adult with an advanced solid tumor such as melanoma, head and neck, liver or kidney cancer. In nucleotides, the CDR3 is TGCGCCAGCAGCTCGGACAGGGCCACCTACAATGAGCAGTTCTTC. It codes for CASSSDRATYNEQFF. The complete variable domain, with remaining parts taken from reference TRBV5-1 and TRBJ2-1, reads KAGVTQTPRYLIKTRGQQVTLSCSPISGHRSVSWYQQTPGQGLQFLFEYFSETQRNKGNFPGRFSGRQFSNSRSEMNVSTLELGDSALYLCASSSDRATYNEQFFGPGTRLTVL.